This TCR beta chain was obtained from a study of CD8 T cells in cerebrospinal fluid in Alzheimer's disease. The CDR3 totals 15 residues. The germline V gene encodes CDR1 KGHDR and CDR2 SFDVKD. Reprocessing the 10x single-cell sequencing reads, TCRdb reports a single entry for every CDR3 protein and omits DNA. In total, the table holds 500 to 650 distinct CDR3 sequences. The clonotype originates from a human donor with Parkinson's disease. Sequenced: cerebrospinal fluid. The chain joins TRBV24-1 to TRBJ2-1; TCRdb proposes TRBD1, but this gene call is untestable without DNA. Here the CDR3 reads CATSIQGVGYDEQFF.